The entry below describes one T cell receptor beta chain. The antigen it recognizes is unknown. Base qualities are not recorded, but no much larger clone differs from it by a single base. One collaborating source in Seattle enrolled patients during active infection and followed them longitudinally through the course of disease. Collaborating institutions collected whole blood in K2EDTA tubes following their own protocols. For TCRbeta analysis, collaborators shipped samples in one of three forms: frozen whole blood, isolated PBMCs, or DNA extracted from either of those sample types. TCRbeta CDR3 regions were amplified from genomic DNA by means of the immunoSEQ Assay, a bias-controlled multiplex PCR. As for the authors' bioinformatics: Nucleated cell counts per sample were estimated from amplification of reference gene primers within the assay. To quantify the absolute abundance of each unique TCRbeta CDR3 rearrangement, sequence reads were collapsed and filtered. For each sample, productive Simpson clonality was calculated by taking the square root of Simpson's diversity index across productive rearrangements. The source is immuneACCESS, and TCRdb retained only in-frame sequences with V and J called. Part of the clones is not carried over; for the studies checked, unresolved V genes explain less than half of this, and the remainder is unexplained. V and J calls and clone size follow that table, whereas D and trimming were derived from the DNA. The sample table lists fewer than 450,000 clones, around nine tenths of them with a count of one. The ten largest clonotypes hold approximately 7.4% of the sample.

Via the germline V gene, CDR1 is SGHRS and CDR2 YFSETQ. The CDR3 holds 19 amino acids from the cysteine to the phenylalanine. The read is trimmed to its CDR3 DNA, 57 bases read in frame from base 1. Trimming takes 0 bases off V and 5 bases off J; junction bases not matched to a gene: 10. This sample stems from a study of blood T cell repertoires in COVID-19 (dated by TCRdb to 2018 to 2020). Background on the whole study: Samples covering the acute and convalescent phases of COVID-19 were provided by collaborators in the United States, Italy and Spain. The material from the prospective study consisted of cDNA or gDNA derived from T cells, B-cell-depleted T cells, or PBMCs. The dataset comprised deeply sampled blood TCRbeta repertoires from subjects exposed to, actively infected with, or recovered from COVID-19. A freely available public database, intended as a resource for researchers studying the immune response to SARS-CoV-2, is where the repertoires were released. Samples came from the ongoing ImmuneRACE study (first 160 participants) plus 1,254 subjects from 6 global collaborators. A de-identified subject ID, COVID-19 status, age in years and sex were almost always included in the sample metadata. Where available, HLA class I and class II types were taken from metadata supplied by the sample provider and were not determined by assay-based typing. The study at large found these results: Clinical and demographic metadata were provided uncurated, with the amount varying by source and participant.

The chain is made from TRBV5-1 and TRBJ2-2; TRBD2 lines up with 13 middle nucleotides. Sequences were obtained from peripheral blood. The source is a woman in her 70s with COVID-19, enrolled during active disease. The CDR3 region reads CASSLGSLGLAGATGELFF. At the DNA level, the sequence is TGCGCCAGCAGCTTGGGCTCCCTAGGACTAGCGGGGGCGACCGGGGAGCTGTTTTTT.